These 3 T cell receptor beta chains originate from one sample sequenced in a study of blood T cells in healthy people across ages. It was with a sample-barcoded 5' primer and a J-beta primer mix that a second PCR of roughly 7 to 12 cycles was run. TCRdb reanalysed the 5' RACE reads using MiXCR and keeps one entry per CDR3 protein. The table lists 450,000 to 700,000 distinct CDR3 sequences, 25% to 30% of them singletons. The sample consisted of blood. The receptors derive from a woman in her sixties or seventies in good health.

This rearrangement joins TRBV29-1 to TRBJ1-1, with D perhaps matching TRBD1 (6 bases). V dropped 6 bases and J dropped 6 bases, with 11 bases sitting between them. Germline values: CDR1 SQVTM, CDR2 ANQGSEA. This CDR3 has 11 amino acids. In DNA, the CDR3 is TGCAGCGTGGCACAGGGAGCTGAAGCTTTCTTT. Protein: CSVAQGAEAFF.

This clonotype was picked up a small number of times. The chain is built from TRBV4-3 and TRBJ2-3; 10 bases are shared with TRBD2. Germline CDR1 LGHNA, CDR2 YSLEER. The J segment lost 5 bases and the V segment lost 0 bases, leaving 8 bases of the junction unmatched. The CDR3 spans 17 residues. Written as DNA, the CDR3 is TGCGCCAGCAGCCAAGATGGCAGCGGGGGGGCCGGAGATACGCAGTATTTT. As protein: CASSQDGSGGAGDTQYF.

For this clonotype: A junction end diverges from the germline sequence, so it may reflect a read error. This CDR3 reads CASSSTGGADTEYF. The CDR3 DNA reads TGTGCCAGCAGTTCCACAGGGGGCGCAGATACGGAGTATTTT. The J gene is TRBJ2-3, the V gene TRBV12-3 or TRBV12-4; 9 bases map to TRBD1. The CDR3 loop spans 14 amino acids.